Following are 26 T cell receptor beta chains from one sample sequenced in a study of T-cell reconstitution after alpha-beta-depleted transplantation in children. A TCRbeta library incorporating unique molecular identifiers was prepared. TCRdb reanalysed the PCR reads using MiXCR and keeps one entry per CDR3 protein. The sample shows approximately 240,000 distinct CDR3 sequences, approximately 11% of them seen only once. The sample was PBMCs, taken before TCRalphabeta/CD19-depleted stem cell transplant. These receptor sequences come from a child under two years old with acute myeloid leukemia, due to receive a stem cell transplant.

This clonotype was detected many times. V gene TRBV20-1 combines with J gene TRBJ2-7; 11 bases are a match to TRBD2. This CDR3 has 14 residues. The germline V gene has CDR1 DFQATT and CDR2 SNEGSKA (reference sequence). The J segment lost 4 bases and the V segment lost 4 bases, leaving 6 bases of the junction unmatched. The CDR3 region has the DNA TGCAGTGCTACCCTGACTAGCGGGGCTTACGAGCAGTACTTC. Translated: CSATLTSGAYEQYF.

As for this clonotype: A much more abundant neighbour one base away suggests this may be a read error. The chain recombines TRBV19 with TRBJ2-7, with 8 bases aligning to TRBD2. The CDR3 runs 13 residues. Looked up from germline, CDR1 is LNHDA and CDR2 is SQIVND (reference sequence). Here the CDR3 DNA reads TGTGCCAGTAGTCGAGCGGGAGTGGCCGAGCAGTGCTTC. It yields the protein CASSRAGVAEQCF.

This clonotype was found many times. The chain uses TRBV5-1 and TRBJ1-1, with D perhaps TRBD1 (6 bases). This CDR3 spans 16 amino acids. The V gene's germline CDR1 is SGHRS and CDR2 YFSETQ. V shed 4 bases and J shed 0 bases, with 16 bases lying between them. CDR3 residues: CASSPAQGSLNTEAFF. The CDR3 DNA reads as TGCGCCAGCAGCCCGGCACAGGGTTCCCTGAACACTGAAGCTTTCTTT.

In its sample, this clonotype was seen many times. This chain uses TRBV27 with TRBJ2-6; no clear D gene. This CDR3 contains 15 residues. The V and J ends lost 5 bases and 4 bases respectively, with 12 bases between them. Germline V gives CDR1 MNHEY, CDR2 SMNVEV (reference sequence). CDR3 nucleotides: TGTGCCAGCAGTCCCGCACCCAGGGGGGCCAACGTCCTGACTTTC. It codes for CASSPAPRGANVLTF.

There are many counts of this clonotype. The rearrangement joins TRBV5-1 to TRBJ1-2; D not resolved. Germline assignment: CDR1 SGHRS and CDR2 YFSETQ. The V and J ends lost 3 bases and 10 bases respectively, with 16 bases between them. This CDR3 region has 13 residues. The CDR3 DNA sequence: TGCGCCAGCAGCTCCTTACGGGGTTCAGCCTACACCTTC. This encodes CASSSLRGSAYTF. Full variable domain (missing parts from reference TRBV5-1 and TRBJ1-2): KAGVTQTPRYLIKTRGQQVTLSCSPISGHRSVSWYQQTPGQGLQFLFEYFSETQRNKGNFPGRFSGRQFSNSRSEMNVSTLELGDSALYLCASSSLRGSAYTFGSGTRLTVV.

This clonotype was observed at least ten times. This chain joins TRBV7-9 and TRBJ1-1; D is undetermined. The germline V and J ends were trimmed by 4 bases and 7 bases, with 22 bases remaining between them. Germline lookup yields CDR1 SEHNR and CDR2 FQNEAQ (reference sequence). This CDR3 is built from 16 residues. CDR3 nucleotide sequence: TGTGCCAGCAGCTCCCTACGCTCTAGTCTGACAATTGAAGCTTTCTTT. It encodes CASSSLRSSLTIEAFF.

This clonotype was seen a handful of times. This chain uses TRBV4-1 with TRBJ1-2, with D possibly being TRBD1 (6 bases). The V and J ends lost 1 base and 4 bases respectively, with 10 bases between them. In germline, CDR1 is MGHRA, CDR2 YSYEKL. The CDR3 has 14 residues. Written as DNA, the CDR3 is TGCGCCAGCAGCCAAGTCGCAGGGGTCTATGGCTACACCTTC. Protein: CASSQVAGVYGYTF.

This clonotype has a count of ten or more. This chain links TRBV4-2 with TRBJ2-2; perhaps TRBD2 as D (6 bases). V lost 1 base, J lost 4 bases, and 7 bases lay in between. CDR1 LGHNA and CDR2 YNFKEQ come from the germline V gene. CDR3 size: 14 residues. Here the CDR3 reads CASSQAGLTGELFF. The CDR3 DNA reads as TGTGCCAGCAGCCAAGCGGGACTCACCGGGGAGCTGTTTTTT.

This clonotype was seen once. A read error may account for a junction end that differs from germline. The rearrangement joins TRBV5-6 to TRBJ1-2; 8 bases align to TRBD1. This CDR3 has 13 residues. Germline V gene data show CDR1 as SGHDT and CDR2 as YYEEEE. The CDR3 spells CARSSRTGNGYTF. The CDR3 DNA is TGTGCCAGGAGCTCCCGGACAGGGAATGGCTACACCTTC.

The chain couples TRBV12-3 or TRBV12-4 to TRBJ1-3; D is uncertain. The CDR3 runs 14 residues. Trimming removed 10 bases from V and 5 bases from J, with 18 bases in between. The CDR3 coding sequence is TGTGCCAACAGCTCACCCTCCGGGCGAAACACCATATATTTT. Its protein is CANSSPSGRNTIYF.

This clonotype showed up many times. The CDR3 DNA reads as TGCGCCAGCAGCTTGGCCCCACCAAATACCGGGGAGCTGTTTTTT. Protein: CASSLAPPNTGELFF. The chain combines TRBV5-1 with TRBJ2-2; no reliable D call. Germline CDR1 reads SGHRS; CDR2 reads YFSETQ. Trimming removed 0 bases from V and 5 bases from J, with 11 bases in between. CDR3 length: 15 amino acids.

This clonotype occurred a few times. CDR3 coding DNA: TGTGCCAGCAGCGGGGGGGCCGTGGAGACCCAGTACTTC. Amino acid sequence: CASSGGAVETQYF. V is TRBV28 and J is TRBJ2-5; TRBD2 aligns across 8 bases. Per germline, CDR1 MDHEN and CDR2 SYDVKM. Germline trimming cut 6 bases from V and 5 bases from J; bases unmatched to any gene: 5. The CDR3 is 13 residues long.

This clonotype was counted ten times or more. The chain recombines TRBV20-1 with TRBJ1-5; tentatively, D is TRBD1 (6 bases). Germline V gene lookup returns CDR1 DFQATT and CDR2 SNEGSKA (reference sequence). This CDR3 has 15 amino acids. The ends were cut back, 5 bases at V and 2 bases at J, with 16 bases in the middle. In DNA, the CDR3 is TGCAGTGCTCCCCGAGGGGGGTTGCGCAATCAGCCCCAGCATTTT. Amino acids: CSAPRGGLRNQPQHF.

The V gene is TRBV19, the J gene TRBJ2-1; D not resolved. V gave up 6 bases and J gave up 8 bases, with 11 bases separating them. This CDR3 comprises 12 residues. CDR1 and CDR2 from the germline V gene are LNHDA and SQIVND (reference sequence). DNA for the CDR3: TGTGCCAGTAGCCCTGGCGGCTATGAGCAGTTCTTC. It encodes CASSPGGYEQFF.

This clonotype was recorded many times. The rearrangement joins TRBV4-2 to TRBJ1-3; 10 bases fit TRBD1. The CDR3 extends over 19 amino acids. The germline gives CDR1 LGHNA, CDR2 YNFKEQ. The J segment lost 1 base and the V segment lost 4 bases, leaving 13 bases of the junction unmatched. CDR3 DNA sequence: TGTGCCAGCAGCCCAACCCCCGCGCGGACAGGGGGATCTGGAAACACCATATATTTT. Translated, it gives CASSPTPARTGGSGNTIYF.

Turning to this clonotype: A much larger clone lies one base from this, so it may be a read error. The CDR3 does not close with the conserved phenylalanine or tryptophan, likely indicating a read error. The V gene is TRBV14, the J gene TRBJ2-7; possible D gene TRBD2, 5 bases. Germline V CDR1 and CDR2: SGHDN, FVKESK. The germline V and J ends were trimmed by 3 bases and 3 bases, with 12 bases remaining between them. The CDR3 has 14 residues. CDR3 coding DNA: TGTGCCAGCAGCCACCGGACTCAGATCTACGAGCAGTACCTC. Encoded protein: CASSHRTQIYEQYL.

Concerning this clonotype: One end of the junction is discordant with germline, which a read error may explain. J is TRBJ1-2 and V is TRBV3-1; tentative D call: TRBD1 (6 bases). Looked up from germline, CDR1 is LGHDT and CDR2 is YNNKEL (reference sequence). The length of the CDR3 is 15 residues. CDR3 loop: CASSQSTSDSYGYTF. CDR3 sequence (DNA): TGCGCCAGCAGCCAAAGTACGTCGGACAGCTATGGCTACACCTTC.

This clonotype came up many times. This chain joins TRBV7-6 and TRBJ2-7, with D possibly being TRBD2 (6 bases). The CDR3 is 15 amino acids. Germline V lookup: CDR1 SGHVS, CDR2 FNYEAQ. The ends were cut back, 5 bases at V and 4 bases at J, with 18 bases in the middle. CDR3 sequence: CASSPFPRGKYEQYF. The CDR3 DNA reads TGTGCCAGCAGCCCCTTCCCGCGCGGGAAGTACGAGCAGTACTTC.

Details on this clonotype: This CDR3 is missing its conserved last phenylalanine or tryptophan, likely due to a read error. V gene TRBV29-1 combines with J gene TRBJ1-2; D gene uncertain. Germline V gives CDR1 SQVTM, CDR2 ANQGSEA. Trimming left V 1 base short and J 8 bases short, with 5 bases between. The CDR3 contains 10 residues. The CDR3 reads CSVEGKGYTS. In DNA, the CDR3 is TGCAGCGTTGAAGGGAAGGGCTACACCTCC.

This clonotype came up many times. The rearrangement joins TRBV29-1 to TRBJ2-5; 9 bases map to TRBD1. The CDR3 runs 15 residues. With V trimmed by 0 bases and J by 1 base, 3 bases remained unmatched. Germline-derived CDR1 and CDR2 are SQVTM and ANQGSEA. This CDR3 is CSVEDYRGRQETQYF. The CDR3 bases are TGCAGCGTTGAAGACTACAGGGGGCGCCAAGAGACCCAGTACTTC.

The genes are TRBV7-6 and TRBJ2-2; possibly TRBD2 for D (6 bases). Trimming cost V 5 bases and J 0 bases, with 10 bases left between them. The CDR3 length is 15 residues. CDR1 and CDR2 from the germline V gene are SGHVS and FNYEAQ. DNA of the CDR3: TGTGCCAGCAGCCACTCGGGGGCGAACACCGGGGAGCTGTTTTTT. It codes for CASSHSGANTGELFF.

This clonotype was counted at least ten times. The V call is TRBV5-6, the J call TRBJ2-1, with 7 bases fitting TRBD2. CDR1 SGHDT and CDR2 YYEEEE come from the germline V gene. With V trimmed by 1 base and J by 9 bases, 13 bases remained unmatched. CDR3 length: 16 residues. CDR3 nucleotides: TGTGCCAGCAGCTTGTGGGCTAGCGGAGCTGTGGGTGAGCAGTTCTTC. It yields the protein CASSLWASGAVGEQFF. Full variable domain (outside the CDR3, taken from reference TRBV5-6 and TRBJ2-1): DAGVTQSPTHLIKTRGQQVTLRCSPKSGHDTVSWYQQALGQGPQFIFQYYEEEERQRGNFPDRFSGHQFPNYSSELNVNALLLGDSALYLCASSLWASGAVGEQFFGPGTRLTVL.

This clonotype was counted many times. J is TRBJ2-3 and V is TRBV20-1; 8 bases map to TRBD2. The germline V gene encodes CDR1 DFQATT and CDR2 SNEGSKA (reference sequence). This CDR3 spans 15 amino acids. V dropped 4 bases and J dropped 0; count of bases not matched to a gene: 6. The CDR3 region has the DNA TGCAGTGCTACTATACTAGCGGCTAGCACAGATACGCAGTATTTT. Residues: CSATILAASTDTQYF.

At least ten counts were recorded for this clonotype. This sequence joins TRBV29-1 and TRBJ1-2; D is unresolved. Germline lookup yields CDR1 SQVTM and CDR2 ANQGSEA. Trimming shortened V by 4 bases and J by 7 bases, and 7 bases separated the two germline ends. The CDR3 has 10 residues. CDR3 protein: CSVAVPGYTF. The CDR3 DNA is TGCAGCGTTGCCGTTCCTGGCTACACCTTC.

This chain links TRBV7-9 with TRBJ1-1; D might be TRBD1 (6 bases). V was trimmed by 5 bases and J by 0 bases, leaving 13 bases between them. CDR3 length: 15 residues. The germline V gene has CDR1 SEHNR and CDR2 FQNEAQ (reference sequence). CDR3: CASSRLTGLNTEAFF. The CDR3 DNA is TGTGCCAGCAGCAGGCTCACAGGGTTGAACACTGAAGCTTTCTTT.

This clonotype was recorded at least ten times. V is TRBV7-8 and J is TRBJ2-7; 10 nucleotides align to TRBD1. The CDR3 has 13 residues. Looked up from germline, CDR1 is SGHVS and CDR2 is FQNEAQ. The V segment lost 10 bases and the J segment 6 bases; nucleotides outside the gene matches: 9. The CDR3 loop is CATNRDRGFEQYF. The CDR3 DNA reads as TGTGCCACAAACCGGGACAGGGGTTTCGAGCAGTACTTC.